Sequencing of this T cell receptor (beta chain) was carried out in a study of blood T cell repertoires in COVID-19. TCRdb's copy holds only in-frame clones and misses some; the assay was immunoSEQ multiplex PCR. The table includes approximately 65,000 clones, 88% detected once. The CDR3 spans 15 residues. Per the germline V gene, CDR1 is MDHEN and CDR2 is SYDVKM. V lost 1 base, J lost 6 bases, and 12 bases lay in between. This rearrangement joins TRBV28 to TRBJ2-2; possibly TRBD2 for D (5 bases). Sequenced sample: peripheral blood. This clonotype was obtained from a human donor in a cohort sampled during active COVID-19. CDR3 nucleotide sequence: TGTGCCAGCAGTTTATTCGGGATCGGGCCCGGGGAGCTGTTTTTT. Translated: CASSLFGIGPGELFF.